Listed below are T cell receptor beta chains from one sample, sequenced in a study of T-cell reconstitution after alpha-beta-depleted transplantation in children. MiXCR was run by TCRdb on the PCR reads, yielding one entry per CDR3 protein. The sample includes about 610,000 distinct CDR3 sequences, roughly 10% of them seen just once. Sequenced here: PBMCs from the stem cell graft donor, sampled from the stem cell graft. The receptors shown here come from a human donor who donated a stem cell graft to a child with acute myeloid leukemia. The CDR3 runs from the conserved cysteine through the conserved F or W.

j_call | v_call | cdr3_aa
TRBJ2-5 | TRBV5-1 | CASSPRTSGTETQYF
TRBJ1-2 | TRBV6-5 | CASSWISTGAGGGYTF
TRBJ2-4 | TRBV7-9 | CASSLAGLAANIQYF
TRBJ2-7 | TRBV28 | CASSLFYRGYEQYF
TRBJ1-1 | TRBV20-1 | CSAIRIRAWDTEAFF
TRBJ2-5 | TRBV10-3 | CAASGGSGNNQETQYF
TRBJ2-7 | TRBV5-1 | CASSSGTVAYEQYF
TRBJ2-1 | TRBV15 | CATSRGVVGNEQFF
TRBJ1-1 | TRBV20-1 | CSAPGQVPEAFF
TRBJ1-6 | TRBV29-1 | CSVAQGQGLGSPLHF
TRBJ2-5 | TRBV9 | CASSPPGGRSETQYF
TRBJ2-1 | TRBV7-9 | CASSGHNEQFF
TRBJ2-5 | TRBV29-1 | CSVAAGGGETQYF
TRBJ2-1 | TRBV5-6 | CASSGTSGSPHEQFF
TRBJ2-5 | TRBV12-3/TRBV12-4 | CASSLASGGGTQYF
TRBJ2-7 | TRBV28 | CASSPRTLTGTYEQYF
TRBJ2-1 | TRBV19 | CASSRSFEQFF
TRBJ2-1 | TRBV7-2 | CASSLVRLAGYNEQFF
TRBJ1-5 | TRBV2 | CASSETGRLGQPQHF
TRBJ1-6 | TRBV12-3/TRBV12-4 | CASSLFGAYGSPLHF
TRBJ1-1 | TRBV20-1 | CSARDQGGLGTEAFF
TRBJ1-5 | TRBV4-2 | CASSQDGFQPQHF
TRBJ2-1 | TRBV4-1 | CASSQVTSGSYNEQFF
TRBJ2-7 | TRBV9 | CASSLATSDTEQYF
TRBJ2-3 | TRBV5-1 | CASSLSLSPSTDTQYF
TRBJ2-1 | TRBV19 | CASSITRASYNEQFF